This T cell receptor beta chain is drawn from a study of shared clonotypes between healthy human individuals. Libraries were prepared by immunoSEQ multiplex PCR; TCRdb keeps only in-frame clonotypes and omits some of them. Of roughly 2,000,000 clones listed, approximately 92% are singletons. Cells designated naive CD8 were CD45RO-negative and were positively selected for CCR7, with terminally differentiated effector memory CD45RA+ cells excluded. In this sample, this clone turned up once. Its antigen remains unidentified. This CDR3 has 13 amino acids. The germline V and J ends were trimmed by 2 bases and 6 bases, with 11 bases remaining between them. Germline V gives CDR1 MDHEN, CDR2 SYDVKM. Notes on the study in general: On the whole, naive subsets had larger estimated richness than memory subsets had. Owing to a small donor count, the genetic and exposure-history diversity represented was limited.

The TCR was taken from a young man in good health. Some clones in this sample may be carry-over from other donors' samples. The specimen was naive CD8+ T cells from PBMCs. The chain recombines TRBV28 with TRBJ2-7, with D unclear. The CDR3, as DNA: TGTGCCAGCAGTTTAGACCGTCGCTCCGAGCAGTACTTC. Translated: CASSLDRRSEQYF.